These 14 T cell receptor beta chains were all obtained from the same sample, sequenced in a study of cytomegalovirus exposure and HLA in healthy donors. The PCR had 60 Vbeta and 13 Jbeta primers. The table came from immunoSEQ multiplex PCR; TCRdb's copy has only in-frame clones and leaves some out. The top ten hold about 6.8% of the sample, which has 55,000 to 75,000 clones, roughly 75% seen once. The sample consisted of PBMCs. These receptor sequences come from a man aged 25 to 45 in good health and CMV-seropositive.

This chain joins TRBV4-3 and TRBJ1-1; possibly TRBD1 for D (6 bases). Germline V gene sequence: CDR1 LGHNA, CDR2 YSLEER. The CDR3 sequence is 15 residues long. Trimming removed 2 bases from V and 4 bases from J, with 14 bases in between. CDR3 in amino acids: CASSQNNRDGTEAFF. In DNA form, the CDR3 reads TGCGCCAGCAGCCAAAACAACAGGGATGGCACTGAAGCTTTCTTT.

V usage is TRBV7-3 and J usage is TRBJ2-3; possibly TRBD2 for D (7 bases). CDR3 length: 16 residues. Per the germline V gene, CDR1 is SGHTA and CDR2 is FQGTGA. Trimming took 8 bases from V and 4 from J, leaving 22 bases between them. Here the CDR3 DNA reads TGTGCCAGCCGACCGGTGGGGGGGCCTGGGGCAGATACGCAGTATTTT. Translation: CASRPVGGPGADTQYF.

This clone was counted between two and nine times. V and J are TRBV4-3 and TRBJ1-4, with a possible D match to TRBD1 (5 bases). Trimming cost V 4 bases and J 5 bases, with 14 bases left between them. The CDR3 is 15 residues long. The V gene's germline CDR1 is LGHNA and CDR2 YSLEER. CDR3 nucleotides: TGCGCCAGCAGCCTAACGGCGGGGACGAATGAAAAACTGTTTTTT. Translated, it gives CASSLTAGTNEKLFF.

The chain combines TRBV5-6 with TRBJ1-3; weak D call: TRBD1 (5 bases). Germline CDR1 and CDR2: SGHDT and YYEEEE. The V end lost 3 bases, the J end lost 5 bases, and 15 bases lay between the germline ends. The CDR3 runs to 15 residues. The CDR3 DNA reads as TGTGCCAGCAGCTCCAGGGTTATAACTCGAAACACCATATATTTT. It encodes CASSSRVITRNTIYF. Based on the CDR3 plus reference TRBV5-6 and TRBJ1-3, the full variable domain is DAGVTQSPTHLIKTRGQQVTLRCSPKSGHDTVSWYQQALGQGPQFIFQYYEEEERQRGNFPDRFSGHQFPNYSSELNVNALLLGDSALYLCASSSRVITRNTIYFGEGSWLTVV.

The chain couples TRBV7-9 to TRBJ2-1, with a possible D match to TRBD2 (6 bases). The CDR3 is 14 residues long. Germline V gene sequence: CDR1 SEHNR, CDR2 FQNEAQ (reference sequence). Trimming left V 2 bases short and J 7 bases short, with 12 bases between. For the CDR3, the DNA is TGTGCCAGCAGCTTAAGTGGGGGGACTAATGAGCAGTTCTTC. It is translated as CASSLSGGTNEQFF.

This clone was seen a single time. V usage is TRBV6-5 and J usage is TRBJ1-2; 9 positions agree with TRBD1. Germline V CDR1 and CDR2: MNHEY, SVGAGI. Trimming at V came to 1 base and at J to 6 bases, leaving 9 bases not matched to a gene. This CDR3 has 16 amino acids. CDR3 bases: TGTGCCAGCAGTTACTACGAGGACAGGGGATCGGATGGCTACACCTTC. Residues: CASSYYEDRGSDGYTF.

The table lists this clone with a few counts. This chain uses TRBV11-3 with TRBJ2-1; tentatively, D is TRBD1 (6 bases). V lost 6 bases, J lost 7 bases, and 16 bases lay in between. The CDR3 consists of 14 residues. The germline V gene encodes CDR1 SGHNT and CDR2 YENEEA. The CDR3 DNA reads as TGTGCCAGCAGGGACAGTCTGGTTGAGAATGAGCAGTTCTTC. Protein: CASRDSLVENEQFF.

The rearrangement joins TRBV15 to TRBJ2-1; weak D call: TRBD2 (6 bases). Germline lookup yields CDR1 LNHNV and CDR2 YYDKDF (reference sequence). Trimming took 2 bases from V and 0 from J, leaving 20 bases between them. There are 19 residues in the CDR3. The CDR3 coding sequence is TGTGCCACCAGCAGATCCCAAACAACGACTAGTCTCTCCTACAATGAGCAGTTCTTC. Encoded protein: CATSRSQTTTSLSYNEQFF.

This clone was counted between two and nine times. The V call is TRBV18, the J call TRBJ2-7, with TRBD2 as a possible D gene (6 bases). Germline CDR1 and CDR2: KGHSH and LQKENI. The CDR3 covers 13 residues. V was clipped by 3 bases and J by 5 bases, with 11 bases between them. The chain's CDR3 is CASSPRRDHEQYF. The CDR3 DNA reads as TGTGCCAGCTCACCCCGGCGGGACCACGAGCAGTACTTC.

V and J are TRBV28 and TRBJ1-6; TRBD1 aligns across 8 bases. The V gene end was trimmed by 6 bases and the J gene end by 10 bases; junction bases not matched to a gene: 11. Germline V CDR1 and CDR2: MDHEN, SYDVKM. The CDR3 runs 15 residues. The CDR3 protein is CASSPVDREESPLHF. DNA for the CDR3: TGTGCCAGCAGCCCAGTGGACAGGGAGGAATCACCCCTCCACTTT.

The chain carries TRBV4-3 and TRBJ1-1; TRBD1 matches 8 bases. The V segment lost 0 bases and the J segment 3 bases; nucleotides outside the gene matches: 15. Germline CDR1 reads LGHNA; CDR2 reads YSLEER. The CDR3 totals 19 residues. The CDR3 is CASSQDGTGQGGRDTEAFF. The CDR3 region has the DNA TGCGCCAGCAGCCAAGATGGAACCGGACAGGGAGGGCGAGACACTGAAGCTTTCTTT.

This clone occurred once. This rearrangement joins TRBV7-9 to TRBJ1-6, with D possibly being TRBD1 (6 bases). V lost 6 bases, J lost 2 bases, and 14 bases lay in between. Germline assignment: CDR1 SEHNR and CDR2 FQNEAQ (reference sequence). The CDR3 is made up of 16 amino acids. The CDR3 DNA is TGTGCCAGCAGGGCGACCGGGACAACCTATAATTCACCCCTCCACTTT. It is translated as CASRATGTTYNSPLHF.

The chain is built from TRBV5-1 and TRBJ2-2; no clear D. CDR1 SGHRS and CDR2 YFSETQ come from the germline V gene. The CDR3 covers 17 residues. V shed 1 base and J shed 6 bases, with 19 bases lying between them. CDR3 DNA: TGCGCCAGCAGCTTGCGGTCCCTAGAATCTTATTCCGGGGAGCTGTTTTTT. Translated, it gives CASSLRSLESYSGELFF.

The chain links TRBV6-5 to TRBJ1-1; D is unresolved. The CDR3 length is 13 residues. CDR1 and CDR2 (germline): MNHEY, SVGAGI. V gave up 7 bases and J gave up 1 base, with 10 bases separating them. In DNA form, the CDR3 reads TGTGCCAGCAATAGCCTGAAGAACACTGAAGCTTTCTTT. Protein sequence: CASNSLKNTEAFF.